One T cell receptor beta chain is described in this entry. The antigen is unknown. The entry originates in a study of lymphopenia after photon versus proton radiotherapy. The study's findings and limits: Only patients who died were analyzed for survival; proton advantage is unproven.

Repertoires were generated with immunoSEQ multiplex PCR, while TCRdb's copy carries only in-frame clones and drops some. The sample lists about 24,000 clones, roughly 85% seen once, with 21% in the top ten. The CDR3 has 15 amino acids. Trimming cost V 1 base and J 4 bases; bases outside gene matches: 5. Germline V lookup: CDR1 SGHDT, CDR2 YYEEEE. The chain is built from TRBV5-6 and TRBJ1-3; TRBD1 matches 7 bases. The TCR sequence derives from a woman aged 70 to 79 with pancreatic cancer. The sequenced sample was peripheral blood, obtained from a patient treated with proton-based radiotherapy. CDR3 DNA sequence: TGTGCCAGCAGCTTGTTCGACAGGGCCGGAAACACCATATATTTT. Translating gives CASSLFDRAGNTIYF.